These 2 T cell receptor beta chains share one sample of origin, sequenced in a study of cytomegalovirus exposure and HLA in healthy donors. Primers for the PCR totalled 60 Vbeta and 13 Jbeta. Sequencing used immunoSEQ multiplex PCR; TCRdb keeps in-frame clones, though not all of them. The data show about 190,000 clones, roughly four fifths seen once. The sequenced sample was PBMCs. These receptors were collected from a woman aged 25 to 39 in good health and CMV-seropositive.

The V call is TRBV29-1, the J call TRBJ2-1, with 7 bases fitting TRBD2. Trimming cost V 7 bases and J 6 bases; bases outside gene matches: 3. Per the germline V gene, CDR1 is SQVTM and CDR2 is ANQGSEA. This CDR3 is built from 11 residues. The chain's CDR3 is CSGEGGNEQFF. Here the CDR3 DNA reads TGCAGCGGGGAGGGAGGCAATGAGCAGTTCTTC.

The genes are TRBV28 and TRBJ1-4; 9 positions agree with TRBD1. Looked up from germline, CDR1 is MDHEN and CDR2 is SYDVKM. The CDR3 length is 15 residues. J gave up 7 bases and V 1 base, and 4 bases lay outside the gene matches. The CDR3 DNA reads TGTGCCAGCAGTTTATCGGGGACAGGGCTTGAAAAACTGTTTTTT. Amino acids: CASSLSGTGLEKLFF.